This is a list of T cell receptor beta chains from one sample in a study of response to subunit inactivated influenza vaccine. TCRdb independently ran MiXCR on the RT-PCR reads; one entry per CDR3 protein. The sample has about 570,000 distinct CDR3 sequences; about 11% are singletons. Source: PBMCs from blood, taken on the day of vaccination. Receptors were obtained from a man aged 50 to 59 who received an inactivated influenza vaccine. Both conserved end residues are part of each CDR3. The D gene is left open where the match is weak. Part of the rows lack a size; the others show once, few, many or a class for expanded clones.

j_call	v_call	clone_size	d_call	cdr3_nt	cdr3_aa
TRBJ2-3	TRBV5-1	few	-	TGCGCCAGCAGCTTGGGGGCGGGCACAGATACGCAGTATTTT	CASSLGAGTDTQYF
TRBJ2-5	TRBV20-1	few	-	TGCAGTGCTACCCCGGGAGTAGAAGTAGTGGCCCAGTACTTC	CSATPGVEVVAQYF
TRBJ1-3	TRBV12-3/TRBV12-4	few	-	TGTGCCAGCAGTTTAAGGGAGAGAAGCTCTGGAAACACCATATATTTT	CASSLRERSSGNTIYF
TRBJ2-2	TRBV10-3	-	-	TGTGCCATCAGTGAGGGCACCGGGGAGCTGTTTTTT	CAISEGTGELFF
TRBJ1-5	TRBV5-1	-	-	TGCGCCAGCAGCTTGGAGGGGGTAGGCAATCAGCCCCAGCATTTT	CASSLEGVGNQPQHF
TRBJ1-4	TRBV5-1	few	-	TGCGCCAGCAGCTTTCGGGGTCCTAATGAAAAACTGTTTTTT	CASSFRGPNEKLFF
TRBJ2-2	TRBV14	-	-	TGTGCCAGCAGCCAAGACGGCAGGGGTACCGGGGAGCTGTTTTTT	CASSQDGRGTGELFF
TRBJ2-1	TRBV5-1	few	-	TGCGCCAGCAGCTTGGGCCAGATAGGCCACAATGAGCAGTTCTTC	CASSLGQIGHNEQFF
TRBJ2-3	TRBV4-2	-	-	TGTGCCAGCAGCCGGGCCGTTAGGGTTAGACCAACAGATACGCAGTATTTT	CASSRAVRVRPTDTQYF
TRBJ2-3	TRBV28	-	TRBD2	TGTGCCAGCAGTTTAAGGGGCGGGAGGTTCGGAGATACGCAGTATTTT	CASSLRGGRFGDTQYF
TRBJ2-7	TRBV7-8	few	TRBD1	TGTGCCAGCAGTCTAGGGACAGGGGTTTCCCAGTACTTC	CASSLGTGVSQYF
TRBJ2-1	TRBV30	-	TRBD1	TGTGCCTGGGCTTCCGGGACAGGGGGCTTCTCCTACAATGAGCAGTTCTTC	CAWASGTGGFSYNEQFF
TRBJ2-1	TRBV18	few	TRBD2	TGTGCCAGCTCACCAACCGGGACTACCAATGAGCAGTTCTTC	CASSPTGTTNEQFF
TRBJ2-7	TRBV4-1	-	TRBD1	TGCGCCAGCAGCTCTTCACCGACAGGGTTCTACGAGCAGTACTTC	CASSSSPTGFYEQYF
TRBJ2-7	TRBV5-1	few	-	TGCGCCAGCAGGGGGTCCCAGGGTTACGAGCAGTACTTC	CASRGSQGYEQYF
TRBJ1-4	TRBV11-2	many	TRBD1	TGTGCCAGCAGACGCCCCGGGACAGGATTTCTAGGGAATGAAAAACTGTTTTTT	CASRRPGTGFLGNEKLFF
TRBJ1-2	TRBV5-1	many	-	TGCGCCAGCAGCTCAGGACAGATCGAAGGCTATGGCTACACCTTC	CASSSGQIEGYGYTF
TRBJ2-2	TRBV7-2	-	-	TGTGCCAGCAGCTTCCATTCCGGGGGGAACACCGGGGAGCTGTTTTTT	CASSFHSGGNTGELFF
TRBJ2-7	TRBV29-1	-	-	TGCAGCGTTGAATTGCGGGGCGCAGGATCCTACGAGCAGTACTTC	CSVELRGAGSYEQYF
TRBJ2-7	TRBV5-1	few	TRBD2	TGCGCCAGCAGCGCAAAAGAAGGGACTAGTTCTTACGAGCAGTACTTC	CASSAKEGTSSYEQYF